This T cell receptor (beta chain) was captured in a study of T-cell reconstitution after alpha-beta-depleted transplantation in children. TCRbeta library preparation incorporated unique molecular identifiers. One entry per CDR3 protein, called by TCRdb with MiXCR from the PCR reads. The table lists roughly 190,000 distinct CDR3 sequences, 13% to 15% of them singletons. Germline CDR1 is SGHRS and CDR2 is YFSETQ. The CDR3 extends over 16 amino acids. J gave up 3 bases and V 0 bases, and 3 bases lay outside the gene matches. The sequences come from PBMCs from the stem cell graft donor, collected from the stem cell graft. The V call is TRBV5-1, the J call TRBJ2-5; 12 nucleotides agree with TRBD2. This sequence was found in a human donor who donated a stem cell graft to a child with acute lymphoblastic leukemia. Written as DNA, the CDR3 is TGCGCCAGCAGCTTGGGACTAGCGGGAGCGGAAGAGACCCAGTACTTC. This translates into CASSLGLAGAEETQYF. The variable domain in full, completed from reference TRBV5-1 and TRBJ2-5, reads KAGVTQTPRYLIKTRGQQVTLSCSPISGHRSVSWYQQTPGQGLQFLFEYFSETQRNKGNFPGRFSGRQFSNSRSEMNVSTLELGDSALYLCASSLGLAGAEETQYFGPGTRLLVL.